Each of the 24 T cell receptor beta chains below was sequenced from the same sample in a study of CD8 T cells in Susac syndrome. The RNA input was about 0.45 to 1 ug, and it was reverse transcribed with random hexamers. TCRdb re-derived calls from the immunoSEQ multiplex PCR reads in MiXCR, one entry per CDR3 protein. Of approximately 270,000 distinct CDR3 sequences detected, around 93% appear once; the ten largest clones hold around 0.07%. The specimen was CD4+ T cells from PBMCs. The receptors come from a human donor with multiple sclerosis.

The genes are TRBV20-1 and TRBJ1-4; no clear D. The germline V gene has CDR1 DFQATT and CDR2 SNEGSKA (reference sequence). V was shortened by 4 bases and J by 7 bases, with 16 bases between the two germline ends. This CDR3 has 14 residues. CDR3 loop: CSATLAALPEKLFF. CDR3 nucleotide sequence: TGCAGTGCTACCTTGGCAGCCTTGCCTGAAAAACTGTTTTTT.

The V and J genes are TRBV25-1 and TRBJ1-4; 7 positions match TRBD1. The ends lost 4 bases at V and 8 bases at J; junction bases unmatched: 7. From germline, CDR1 is MGHDK and CDR2 SYGVNS. The CDR3 runs to 14 residues. DNA for the CDR3: TGTGCCAGCAGTGTCGGGACAGTGAACGAAAAACTGTTTTTT. Amino acids: CASSVGTVNEKLFF.

The chain is built from TRBV11-2 and TRBJ2-3; TRBD1 is a possible D gene (6 bases). The CDR3 runs 14 residues. Between the trimmed V and J ends, which lost 5 bases and 4 bases, there was a span of 13 bases. Germline lookup yields CDR1 SGHAT and CDR2 FQNNGV. As DNA, the CDR3 is TGTGCCAGCAGCCAATACAGGGCCCCAGATACGCAGTATTTT. Encoded protein: CASSQYRAPDTQYF. Full variable domain (remainder filled in from reference TRBV11-2 and TRBJ2-3): EAGVAQSPRYKIIEKRQSVAFWCNPISGHATLYWYQQILGQGPKLLIQFQNNGVVDDSQLPKDRFSAERLKGVDSTLKIQPAKLEDSAVYLCASSQYRAPDTQYFGPGTRLTVL.

The gene calls are TRBV7-3 and TRBJ2-2, with D uncertain. Deletions cut 4 bases from V and 2 bases from J, with 8 bases between. Germline V gene lookup returns CDR1 SGHTA and CDR2 FQGTGA. The CDR3 is 14 residues long. The CDR3 sequence is CASSSQDNTGELFF. CDR3 in DNA: TGTGCCAGCAGCTCCCAGGATAACACCGGGGAGCTGTTTTTT.

V gene TRBV21-1 combines with J gene TRBJ2-4. TRBV21-1 is designated a pseudogene. The CDR3 has 16 residues. The CDR3 reads CASSKKTNKAANIQYF. The CDR3 region has the DNA TGTGCCAGCAGCAAAAAGACCAATAAGGCGGCCAACATTCAGTACTTC.

J is TRBJ1-3 and V is TRBV23-1, with unresolved D. TRBV23-1 is an ORF for which the function is uncertain. Trimming cost V 4 bases and J 0 bases, with 22 bases left between them. The CDR3 is 19 residues long. In DNA form, the CDR3 reads TGCGCCAGCAGTCTCCTCGTAGACAACAGACTAGTCTCTGGAAACACCATATATTTT. Protein sequence: CASSLLVDNRLVSGNTIYF.

The chain carries TRBV6-2 or TRBV6-3 and TRBJ2-7; D assignment may be TRBD1 or TRBD2 (5 bases each). Germline loops: CDR1 MNHEY, CDR2 SVGEGT. V was clipped by 6 bases and J by 1 base, with 16 bases between them. The CDR3 length is 15 residues. Here the CDR3 DNA reads TGTGCCAGCAGACCGGGACGGTTACTTTCCTACGAGCAGTACGTC. Amino acid sequence: CASRPGRLLSYEQYV.

The CDR3 bases are TGTGCCAGCAGCCCGGGGGTCGGGAGGGAGACCCAGTACTTC. Its translation: CASSPGVGRETQYF. The genes are TRBV5-4 and TRBJ2-5; 7 nucleotides agree with TRBD2. The V gene end was trimmed by 4 bases and the J gene end by 5 bases; junction bases not matched to a gene: 8. The CDR3 is 14 amino acids. CDR1 is SGHNT, CDR2 YYREEE, per germline (reference sequence).

The chain recombines TRBV18 with TRBJ2-3; D is possibly TRBD2 (6 bases). Looked up from germline, CDR1 is KGHSH and CDR2 is LQKENI. There are 18 residues in the CDR3. Trimming took off 0 bases at V and 4 bases at J, with 20 bases between the two ends. This CDR3 is CASSPPGVAAPKADTQYF. In nucleotides, the CDR3 is TGTGCCAGCTCACCACCGGGAGTAGCGGCCCCAAAGGCAGATACGCAGTATTTT.

The gene calls are TRBV28 and TRBJ1-2; 7 positions match TRBD1. Germline CDR1 reads MDHEN; CDR2 reads SYDVKM. The CDR3 is made up of 14 amino acids. The V segment lost 9 bases and the J segment 6 bases; nucleotides outside the gene matches: 13. The CDR3 loop reads CASLGQGETHGYTF. In DNA, the CDR3 is TGTGCCAGTCTGGGGCAGGGGGAGACCCATGGCTACACCTTC.

The chain employs TRBV7-3 and TRBJ2-2; 14 bases fit TRBD2. The CDR3 extends over 18 amino acids. Germline values: CDR1 SGHTA, CDR2 FQGTGA. V lost 5 bases and J lost 3; bases outside the gene matches: 8. Here the CDR3 reads CASSPTSGGALYTGELFF. The CDR3 bases are TGTGCCAGCAGCCCGACTAGCGGGGGGGCCCTATACACCGGGGAGCTGTTTTTT.

The rearrangement joins TRBV2 to TRBJ2-5; 9 bases are a match to TRBD1. The trim removed 6 bases at V and 5 bases at J, leaving 1 base unmatched. Germline CDR1 SNHLY, CDR2 FYNNEI. The CDR3 spans 12 residues. CDR3: CASRDRGETQYF. As DNA, the CDR3 is TGTGCCAGCAGGGACAGGGGCGAGACCCAGTACTTC.

V usage is TRBV29-1 and J usage is TRBJ2-7, with TRBD1 matching 8 bases. Unmatched junction bases numbered 5, after V lost 4 bases and J lost 0 bases. Germline CDR1 reads SQVTM; CDR2 reads ANQGSEA. The CDR3 loop spans 14 amino acids. DNA of the CDR3: TGCAGCGTTGTGGGGACAGGCTACTCCTACGAGCAGTACTTC. Its translation: CSVVGTGYSYEQYF.

The chain has TRBV28 and TRBJ2-1; 10 nucleotides align to TRBD2. CDR3 size: 14 residues. The ends lost 7 bases at V and 7 bases at J; junction bases unmatched: 7. Germline values: CDR1 MDHEN, CDR2 SYDVKM. The CDR3 bases are TGTGCCAGCACCCTAGCGGGAGTCGGGAATGAGCAGTTCTTC. This sequence encodes CASTLAGVGNEQFF.

V gene TRBV11-3 combines with J gene TRBJ1-1; D perhaps matches TRBD1 (5 bases). Germline values: CDR1 SGHNT, CDR2 YENEEA. The CDR3 extends over 16 amino acids. Trimming pared 5 bases from V and 7 bases from J, leaving 23 bases between. Here the CDR3 DNA reads TGTGCCAGCAGCCTCCTGATCGGGGGGAGGATGGGTGAAGCTTTCTTT. It specifies CASSLLIGGRMGEAFF.

The genes are TRBV5-1 and TRBJ2-5; D may be TRBD1 (5 bases). The CDR3 is 18 amino acids. Germline V lookup: CDR1 SGHRS, CDR2 YFSETQ. The V gene lost 4 bases and the J gene lost 4 bases, with 26 bases spanning the gap. This CDR3 is CASSGRTWSGLFGETQYF. CDR3 DNA sequence: TGCGCCAGCAGCGGCCGGACATGGTCGGGTTTGTTCGGAGAGACCCAGTACTTC. Together with reference TRBV5-1 and TRBJ2-5, the CDR3 gives the full variable domain: KAGVTQTPRYLIKTRGQQVTLSCSPISGHRSVSWYQQTPGQGLQFLFEYFSETQRNKGNFPGRFSGRQFSNSRSEMNVSTLELGDSALYLCASSGRTWSGLFGETQYFGPGTRLLVL.

The chain combines TRBV28 with TRBJ1-5; TRBD1 aligns across 7 bases. The CDR3 covers 16 residues. CDR1 is MDHEN and CDR2 is SYDVKM in the germline V gene. Losses at the gene ends were 1 base for V and 5 bases for J; bases not matched to a gene: 8. CDR3 coding DNA: TGTGCCAGCAGTTTATCGGTCGACAGGGTTCATCAGCCCCAGCATTTT. Its protein product is CASSLSVDRVHQPQHF. Based on the CDR3 plus reference TRBV28 and TRBJ1-5, the full variable domain is DVKVTQSSRYLVKRTGEKVFLECVQDMDHENMFWYRQDPGLGLRLIYFSYDVKMKEKGDIPEGYSVSREKKERFSLILESASTNQTSMYLCASSLSVDRVHQPQHFGDGTRLSIL.

J is TRBJ2-1 and V is TRBV20-1, with 15 bases matching TRBD2. The germline CDR1 and CDR2 sequences are DFQATT and SNEGSKA (reference sequence). The V and J ends lost 6 bases and 6 bases, in that order; junction bases with no gene match: 9. The CDR3 length is 16 residues. CDR3 loop: CSARTSGGAPSNEQFF. The DNA of the CDR3 is TGCAGTGCCAGGACTAGCGGGGGGGCCCCGTCCAATGAGCAGTTCTTC.

The chain couples TRBV29-1 to TRBJ2-1; D unclear. CDR3 length: 12 amino acids. From germline, CDR1 is SQVTM and CDR2 ANQGSEA. V dropped 3 bases and J dropped 4 bases, with 7 bases sitting between them. The CDR3 DNA sequence: TGCAGCGTTGATAATAGATACAATGAGCAGTTCTTC. The encoded protein is CSVDNRYNEQFF.

The rearrangement uses TRBV20-1 and TRBJ2-3; no firm D call. The germline V gene has CDR1 DFQATT and CDR2 SNEGSKA (reference sequence). The CDR3 covers 14 residues. Trimming took off 6 bases at V and 1 base at J, with 14 bases between the two ends. In DNA form, the CDR3 reads TGCAGTGCCGGCGGCCCCCTTGGCACAGATACGCAGTATTTT. Its protein product is CSAGGPLGTDTQYF.

The V and J genes are TRBV29-1 and TRBJ2-5, with D uncertain. CDR3 length: 10 residues. CDR1 and CDR2 (germline): SQVTM, ANQGSEA. V lost 7 bases and J lost 3, with 6 bases in between. The CDR3 bases are TGCAGCGCAGAAAAAGAGACCCAGTACTTC. It encodes CSAEKETQYF.

The chain joins TRBV20-1 to TRBJ2-4; 9 bases fit TRBD2. The CDR3 is 18 residues long. Per germline, CDR1 DFQATT and CDR2 SNEGSKA (reference sequence). V lost 0 bases, J lost 6 bases, and 15 bases stayed unmatched. The CDR3 is CSARDNAGSGSSRNIQYF. The CDR3 nucleotides are TGCAGTGCTAGAGATAACGCGGGTAGCGGGAGTAGTAGAAACATTCAGTACTTC.

The chain has TRBV10-3 and TRBJ2-1, with 7 bases fitting TRBD2. Trimming at V came to 3 bases and at J to 7 bases, leaving 6 bases not matched to a gene. Germline CDR1 and CDR2: ENHRY and SYGVKD. The length of the CDR3 is 14 residues. The CDR3 region has the DNA TGTGCCATCAGTGACGCGGGAGTCCGGAATGAGCAGTTCTTC. This encodes CAISDAGVRNEQFF.

This chain uses TRBV10-3 with TRBJ2-7, with D possibly being TRBD2 (6 bases). The V gene lost 3 bases and the J gene lost 7 bases, with 13 bases spanning the gap. CDR3 size: 13 residues. Germline lookup yields CDR1 ENHRY and CDR2 SYGVKD. In DNA form, the CDR3 reads TGTGCCATCAGTGATGTCGCGGAGGGGGAGCAGTACGTC. As protein: CAISDVAEGEQYV.